Listed below are T cell receptor beta chains from one sample, sequenced in a study of T cell responses to AZD1222 COVID-19 vaccine. Clones were read by immunoSEQ multiplex PCR, and TCRdb kept only the in-frame ones, dropping some. The data contain roughly 180,000 clones, about 86% of them singletons. Sequencing was performed on peripheral blood, taken on day 0 of AZD1222 vaccination. These receptors were obtained from an adult in good health. Each CDR3 is given with its conserved first and last residue. A D gene is named only where the DNA matches it firmly. Clone size is stated in some rows and not others, as once, few, many or a class when expanded.

CASSLGGRTNEKLFF	TGTGCCAGCAGCCTAGGGGGCAGGACTAATGAAAAACTGTTTTTT	TRBJ1-4	TRBV28	NA	TRBD1
CASSVGEETQYF	TGTGCCAGCAGCGTAGGCGAAGAGACCCAGTACTTC	TRBJ2-5	TRBV9	NA	NA
CASSYSWGGSTDTQYF	TGTGCCAGCAGTTACTCTTGGGGCGGGAGCACAGATACGCAGTATTTT	TRBJ2-3	TRBV6-5	NA	NA
CASSLTRGETQYF	TGTGCCAGCAGCTTAACTAGGGGAGAGACCCAGTACTTC	TRBJ2-5	TRBV7-3	NA	NA
CASSIDSSYNEQFF	TGTGCCAGTAGTATTGATAGCTCCTACAATGAGCAGTTCTTC	TRBJ2-1	TRBV19	NA	NA
CASSGTVNTEAFF	TGTGCCAGCAGCGGGACAGTCAACACTGAAGCTTTCTTT	TRBJ1-1	TRBV9	NA	NA
CASSQGASQETQYF	TGCGCCAGCAGCCAAGGGGCCAGCCAAGAGACCCAGTACTTC	TRBJ2-5	TRBV4-1	NA	NA
CASSQGRVTYEQYF	TGTGCCAGCAGCCAAGGCAGGGTCACCTACGAGCAGTACTTC	TRBJ2-7	TRBV14	NA	NA
CASKGLWTGVNGYTF	TGTGCCAGCAAGGGTTTATGGACGGGGGTTAATGGCTACACCTTC	TRBJ1-2	TRBV27	NA	NA
CASSEWGSSRSPLHF	TGTGCCAGCAGTGAATGGGGGTCCTCTCGGTCACCCCTCCACTTT	TRBJ1-6	TRBV25-1	NA	NA
CSATIRDPGTGELFF	TGCAGCGCCACGATCCGGGACCCCGGGACCGGGGAGCTGTTTTTT	TRBJ2-2	TRBV29-1	NA	NA
CSVGGTGNTIYF	TGCAGCGTGGGGGGCACTGGAAACACCATATATTTT	TRBJ1-3	TRBV29-1	NA	NA
CASIRDGVSGNTIYF	TGTGCCAGCATTAGGGACGGAGTCTCTGGAAACACCATATATTTT	TRBJ1-3	TRBV28	once	NA
CASSSSGGKGPTLHF	NA	TRBJ1-6	TRBV28	NA	NA
CASSRGQGHYEQYF	TGTGCCAGCAGCCGGGGACAGGGACACTACGAGCAGTACTTC	TRBJ2-7	TRBV6-5	NA	TRBD1